This TCR beta chain came from a study of T cell changes during pregnancy in multiple sclerosis. TCRdb's copy holds only in-frame clones and misses some; the assay was immunoSEQ multiplex PCR. The sample lists some 87,000 clones, around 90% occurring once. The germline V gene encodes CDR1 SQVTM and CDR2 ANQGSEA. V was shortened by 1 base and J by 4 bases, with 13 bases between the two germline ends. The CDR3 runs to 14 residues. V gene TRBV29-1 combines with J gene TRBJ1-1; D is perhaps TRBD1 (5 bases). The source was CD4+ T cells from peripheral blood mononuclear cells, collected before pregnancy. The receptor was derived from a female donor with multiple sclerosis, enrolled in a pregnancy study. Here the CDR3 reads CSVEVSGKGTEAFF. Written as DNA, the CDR3 is TGCAGCGTTGAAGTATCAGGGAAGGGCACTGAAGCTTTCTTT. The full variable domain, completed using reference TRBV29-1 and TRBJ1-1, is SAVISQKPSRDICQRGTSLTIQCQVDSQVTMMFWYRQQPGQSLTLIATANQGSEATYESGFVIDKFPISRPNLTFSTLTVSNMSPEDSSIYLCSVEVSGKGTEAFFGQGTRLTVV.